This TCR beta chain is from a study of technical replicates of blood from several donors. Assay used: immunoSEQ multiplex PCR; TCRdb lists only in-frame clones, some missing. Of 70,000 or so clones listed, 90% to 95% are singletons. The TCR sequence derives from a human donor in good health. Some clones in this sample may be carry-over from other donors' samples. Sequenced material: T cells isolated from PBMCs.

CDR3 region: CASSSGQGNYGYTF. As DNA, the CDR3 is TGTGCCAGCAGCTCAGGACAGGGGAACTATGGCTACACCTTC. The genes are TRBV7-9 and TRBJ1-2; 9 nucleotides match TRBD1. CDR1 is SEHNR and CDR2 is FQNEAQ in the germline V gene (reference sequence). This CDR3 is 14 amino acids long. Trimming cost V 4 bases and J 2 bases; bases outside gene matches: 2.